Listed here are 9 T cell receptor beta chains from one sample, sequenced in a study of cytomegalovirus exposure and HLA in healthy donors. The PCR employed 60 Vbeta primers together with 13 Jbeta primers. Only in-frame clones appear in the TCRdb table, and some are missing; sequencing was by immunoSEQ multiplex PCR. Seen in this sample are about 48,000 clones; the ten most common clones hold around 5.6%. The specimen was PBMCs. These receptors were taken from a male donor in good health and CMV-seropositive.

The chain carries TRBV11-2 and TRBJ1-2; D call uncertain. V dropped 4 bases and J dropped 3 bases, with 12 bases sitting between them. Germline lookup yields CDR1 SGHAT and CDR2 FQNNGV. The CDR3 length is 14 residues. The CDR3 DNA follows: TGTGCCAGCAGCTCCTCAAGATCAGACTATGGCTACACCTTC. It translates to CASSSSRSDYGYTF.

As DNA, the CDR3 is TGTGCCAGCAGCTTCGGGGCGGGGTGGGAGCAGTACTTC. Translated: CASSFGAGWEQYF. The rearrangement joins TRBV7-9 to TRBJ2-7, with TRBD2 as a possible D gene (6 bases). Germline lookup yields CDR1 SEHNR and CDR2 FQNEAQ (reference sequence). The CDR3 consists of 13 residues. V lost 3 bases and J lost 7, with 13 bases in between.

The rearrangement links TRBV11-1 to TRBJ2-2; D remains unclear. V gave up 3 bases and J gave up 2 bases, with 4 bases separating them. Germline V lookup: CDR1 SGHAT, CDR2 FQDESV (reference sequence). The CDR3 extends over 13 amino acids. The CDR3 nucleotides are TGTGCCAGCAGCTTTGTAAACACCGGGGAGCTGTTTTTT. This sequence encodes CASSFVNTGELFF.

The chain joins TRBV9 to TRBJ1-2; 8 bases fit TRBD1. Looked up from germline, CDR1 is SGDLS and CDR2 is YYNGEE. The CDR3 has 16 residues. The V gene end was trimmed by 0 bases and the J gene end by 4 bases; junction bases not matched to a gene: 8. This chain's CDR3 is CASSVAAGTGSYGYTF. CDR3 in DNA: TGTGCCAGCAGCGTAGCAGCGGGGACAGGAAGCTATGGCTACACCTTC.

The chain joins TRBV5-7 to TRBJ1-2, with D hard to call. TRBV5-7 counts as an open reading frame of uncertain function. Trimming stripped 1 base from V and 0 bases from J, with 4 bases between. The CDR3 is 13 amino acids. CDR3 protein: CASSLIANYGYTF. Written as DNA, the CDR3 is TGTGCCAGCAGCTTGATAGCTAACTATGGCTACACCTTC.

Concerning this clone itself: Its ends do not fully match the called genes, so a read error is possible. V is TRBV18 and J is TRBJ2-7; TRBD1 matches at 7 bases. The CDR3 contains 15 residues. Per germline, CDR1 KGHSH and CDR2 LQKENI. DNA for the CDR3: TGTGCCAGCTCACCACCCCTGACAGGGCTTGGCGAGCGGTACTTC. The encoded protein is CASSPPLTGLGERYF. The full variable domain, its missing parts supplied by reference TRBV18 and TRBJ2-7, is NAGVMQNPRHLVRRRGQEARLRCSPMKGHSHVYWYRQLPEEGLKFMVYLQKENIIDESGMPKERFSAEFPKEGPSILRIQQVVRGDSAAYFCASSPPLTGLGERYFGPGTRLTVT.

The chain is built from TRBV27 and TRBJ2-1; possibly TRBD1 for D (6 bases). The CDR3 has 15 residues. Trimming took off 5 bases at V and 10 bases at J, with 21 bases between the two ends. CDR1 MNHEY and CDR2 SMNVEV come from the germline V gene (reference sequence). The CDR3 sequence: CASSLSSTGGSEQFF. The CDR3 DNA sequence: TGTGCCAGCAGTCTCTCCTCGACAGGAGGTAGCGAGCAGTTCTTC.

The chain is built from TRBV7-2 and TRBJ2-7; D might be TRBD2 (6 bases). Germline-derived CDR1 and CDR2 are SGHTA and FQGNSA. Trimming shortened V by 1 base and J by 4 bases, and 14 bases separated the two germline ends. The CDR3 is 15 residues long. The CDR3 is CASSLVMVGGYEQYF. The CDR3 bases are TGTGCCAGCAGCTTAGTGATGGTGGGGGGTTACGAGCAGTACTTC.

The V gene is TRBV4-3, the J gene TRBJ2-1, with D unclear. Deletions cut 0 bases from V and 6 bases from J, with 6 bases between. The CDR3 runs 13 residues. Germline-derived CDR1 and CDR2 are LGHNA and YSLEER. CDR3 nucleotides: TGCGCCAGCAGCCAAGAGAACAGCAATGAGCAGTTCTTC. Translation gives CASSQENSNEQFF.